These 13 T cell receptor beta chains share one sample of origin, sequenced in a study of technical replicates of blood from a few donors (dated by TCRdb to 2017 to 2019). The library was generated by the immunoSEQ multiplex PCR assay. The immuneACCESS repertoire file appears here via TCRdb, limited to in-frame rearrangements. These files lack a portion of the clones; in checked studies, under half of the deficit traces to unresolved V genes, and the cause of the others is not known. This sample comprises some 68,000 clones, just under 95% of them detected only once. The ten most abundant clones make up roughly 0.36% of the sample. Material: T cells isolated from PBMCs. The receptors derive from a human donor in good health.

This clone appeared once. This sequence joins TRBV11-2 and TRBJ2-5; D is possibly TRBD2 (6 bases). V was cut by 2 bases and J by 4 bases, with 8 bases left in between. The CDR3 covers 13 residues. Germline CDR1 and CDR2: SGHAT and FQNNGV. CDR3: CASSLYGGETQYF. The CDR3 DNA reads as TGTGCCAGCAGCTTATACGGGGGAGAGACCCAGTACTTC. The variable domain in full, completed from reference TRBV11-2 and TRBJ2-5, reads EAGVAQSPRYKIIEKRQSVAFWCNPISGHATLYWYQQILGQGPKLLIQFQNNGVVDDSQLPKDRFSAERLKGVDSTLKIQPAKLEDSAVYLCASSLYGGETQYFGPGTRLLVL.

The CDR3 here is CASSSGQGTDTQYF. For the CDR3, the DNA is TGTGCCAGCAGCAGCGGACAGGGCACAGATACGCAGTATTTT. This chain links TRBV7-9 with TRBJ2-3, with 7 bases lining up with TRBD1. CDR3 length equals 14 residues. Germline V gene data show CDR1 as SEHNR and CDR2 as FQNEAQ (reference sequence). V lost 5 bases, J lost 1 base, and 3 bases stayed unmatched. Looking up the rest from reference TRBV7-9 and TRBJ2-3 gives the full variable domain: DTGVSQNPRHKITKRGQNVTFRCDPISEHNRLYWYRQTLGQGPEFLTYFQNEAQLEKSRLLSDRFSAERPKGSFSTLEIQRTEQGDSAMYLCASSSGQGTDTQYFGPGTRLTVL.

The chain is built from TRBV19 and TRBJ1-2; 9 nucleotides line up with TRBD1. The junction had 4 bases not matched to a gene; V was cut back by 7 bases and J by 4 bases. This CDR3 spans 13 amino acids. The germline V gene encodes CDR1 LNHDA and CDR2 SQIVND (reference sequence). DNA for the CDR3: TGTGCCAGTACCGACAGGGGGACCTATGGCTACACCTTC. Its protein product is CASTDRGTYGYTF.

This chain joins TRBV5-8 and TRBJ1-5; 8 nucleotides align to TRBD1. J gave up 6 bases and V 0 bases, and 2 bases lay outside the gene matches. CDR3 length: 14 amino acids. Germline lookup yields CDR1 SGHTS and CDR2 YDEGEE. This chain's CDR3 is CASSLEDRGQPQHF. CDR3 DNA: TGTGCCAGCAGCTTGGAAGACAGGGGTCAGCCCCAGCATTTT.

V and J are TRBV6-5 and TRBJ2-1; 9 bases agree with TRBD2. From germline, CDR1 is MNHEY and CDR2 SVGAGI. The CDR3 covers 14 residues. The J segment lost 6 bases and the V segment lost 6 bases, leaving 6 bases of the junction unmatched. For the CDR3, the DNA is TGTGCCAGCAGCGAGGGACTAGCCCTCAATGAGCAGTTCTTC. Translated: CASSEGLALNEQFF.

V usage is TRBV6-1 and J usage is TRBJ2-7; D unclear. Germline CDR1 reads MNHNS; CDR2 reads SASEGT. Trimming pared 8 bases from V and 3 bases from J, leaving 8 bases between. The CDR3 is 11 amino acids. The CDR3 sequence is CASFYLYEQYF. CDR3 coding DNA: TGTGCCAGCTTCTACCTCTACGAGCAGTACTTC.

The V gene is TRBV15, the J gene TRBJ1-2; no clear D gene. Trimming took off 3 bases at V and 7 bases at J, with 15 bases between the two ends. Germline lookup yields CDR1 LNHNV and CDR2 YYDKDF (reference sequence). CDR3 size: 14 residues. The DNA of the CDR3 is TGTGCCACCAGCAGGGAGATCTCGGGAGCTGGCTACACCTTC. As protein: CATSREISGAGYTF. The variable domain in full, completed from reference TRBV15 and TRBJ1-2, reads DAMVIQNPRYQVTQFGKPVTLSCSQTLNHNVMYWYQQKSSQAPKLLFHYYDKDFNNEADTPDNFQSRRPNTSFCFLDIRSPGLGDTAMYLCATSREISGAGYTFGSGTRLTVV.

The chain has TRBV27 and TRBJ2-5, with D tentatively TRBD2 (6 bases). Germline lookup yields CDR1 MNHEY and CDR2 SMNVEV (reference sequence). The V end was cut by 8 bases, the J end by 4 bases, with 14 bases between. The CDR3 has 13 amino acids. CDR3 sequence (DNA): TGTGCCAGCGCTTGGGACTCCCGAGAGACCCAGTACTTC. Protein: CASAWDSRETQYF.

The V and J genes are TRBV19 and TRBJ2-7; D remains ambiguous. Germline-derived CDR1 and CDR2 are LNHDA and SQIVND (reference sequence). V was shortened by 6 bases and J by 0 bases, with 9 bases between the two germline ends. CDR3 length: 13 residues. CDR3 sequence (DNA): TGTGCCAGTAGCGGCGGCTTCTCCTACGAGCAGTACTTC. It is translated as CASSGGFSYEQYF.

The V and J genes are TRBV21-1 and TRBJ2-1; the listed D gene, TRBD1, was not tested against the DNA. TRBV21-1 is shown as a pseudogene. The CDR3 contains 14 residues. The CDR3 DNA reads as TGTGCCAGCAGCAAATATCCAGGGTGGGGTGAGCAGTTCTTC. As protein: CASSKYPGWGEQFF.

This rearrangement joins TRBV15 to TRBJ2-2; D ambiguous. The CDR3 has 13 amino acids. V lost 3 bases, J lost 8 bases, and 10 bases lay in between. CDR1 and CDR2 (germline): LNHNV, YYDKDF (reference sequence). The CDR3 nucleotides read TGTGCCACCAGCAGCACCCGCAGGGGGGAGCTGTTTTTT. It is translated as CATSSTRRGELFF.

The V and J genes are TRBV10-3 and TRBJ2-5; D is unclear. The CDR3 has 14 residues. From germline, CDR1 is ENHRY and CDR2 SYGVKD. V dropped 4 bases and J dropped 3 bases, with 12 bases sitting between them. CDR3 in DNA: TGTGCCATCAGTGGCTATCGCGGAGAAGAGACCCAGTACTTC. Its protein product is CAISGYRGEETQYF.

This chain joins TRBV6-1 and TRBJ2-1; D is uncertain. V was clipped by 3 bases and J by 6 bases, with 6 bases between them. The CDR3 extends over 12 amino acids. CDR1 and CDR2 from the germline V gene are MNHNS and SASEGT. The CDR3 DNA sequence: TGTGCCAGCAGTGACCCTATCAATGAGCAGTTCTTC. It specifies CASSDPINEQFF.